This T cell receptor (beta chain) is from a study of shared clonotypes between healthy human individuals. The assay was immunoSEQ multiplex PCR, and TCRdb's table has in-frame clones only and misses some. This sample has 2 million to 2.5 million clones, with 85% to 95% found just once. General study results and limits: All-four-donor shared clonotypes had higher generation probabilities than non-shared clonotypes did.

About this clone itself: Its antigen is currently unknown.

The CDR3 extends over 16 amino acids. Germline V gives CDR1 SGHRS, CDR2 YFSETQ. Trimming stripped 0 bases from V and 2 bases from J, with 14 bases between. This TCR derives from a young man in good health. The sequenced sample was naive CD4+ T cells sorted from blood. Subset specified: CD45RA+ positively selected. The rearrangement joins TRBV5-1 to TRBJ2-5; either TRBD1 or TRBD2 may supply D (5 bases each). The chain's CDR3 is CASSLGSRGAQETQYF. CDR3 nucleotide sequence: TGCGCCAGCAGCTTGGGGTCCCGAGGGGCACAAGAGACCCAGTACTTC.